This T cell receptor (beta chain) was captured by sequencing in a study of cytomegalovirus exposure and HLA in healthy donors. Study-wide results and limits: Cytomegalovirus association was assigned to over 150 TCR beta chains. A few CMV-associated chains were confirmed in vitro to be specific for CMV antigens.

Comments on this clone: What it recognizes is unknown.

In the PCR, 60 Vbeta and 13 Jbeta primers were used. Assay used: immunoSEQ multiplex PCR; TCRdb lists only in-frame clones, some missing. The sample totals some 31,000 clones. V lost 4 bases and J 7 bases, leaving 14 bases between the germline ends. This CDR3 region has 13 residues. Germline lookup yields CDR1 SGDLS and CDR2 YYNGEE. Material: PBMCs. The rearrangement joins TRBV9 to TRBJ1-2, with D perhaps matching TRBD1 (5 bases). This sequence was found in a woman in her thirties or forties in good health and CMV-seropositive. CDR3 loop: CASSPLGGVGYTF. In DNA, the CDR3 is TGTGCCAGCAGCCCACTTGGAGGGGTTGGCTACACCTTC.